Below are 3 T cell receptor beta chains sequenced from a single sample in a study of radiotherapy plus CTLA-4 blockade in lung cancer (dated by TCRdb to 2016 to 2019). The library was generated by the immunoSEQ multiplex PCR assay. Sourced from immuneACCESS, this table was stored by TCRdb with only in-frame sequences that have V and J called. A share of the clones is absent; for the studies checked, an unresolved V gene accounts for under half, and the remainder has no known explanation. Present in this sample are about 38,000 clones, about 73% of which were seen just once. The leading ten clones occupy almost 9% of the sample. The material sequenced was peripheral blood, taken from a patient treated with radiotherapy plus ipilimumab. The receptors were gathered from a human donor with non-small cell lung cancer who had stable disease on radiotherapy plus ipilimumab.

The rearrangement uses TRBV29-1 and TRBJ2-1; a possible D gene is TRBD2 (6 bases). With 2 bases removed from V and 0 bases from J, the gap between germline ends came to 17 bases. This CDR3 is built from 17 residues. Germline CDR1 is SQVTM and CDR2 is ANQGSEA. CDR3 DNA: TGCAGCGTTGAATTTCCGTCGGGAGTATCCTCCTACAATGAGCAGTTCTTC. The encoded protein is CSVEFPSGVSSYNEQFF.

The J gene is TRBJ2-5, the V gene TRBV5-5; D gene uncertain. With 0 bases removed from V and 5 bases from J, the gap between germline ends came to 11 bases. Germline lookup yields CDR1 SGHKS and CDR2 YYEKEE (reference sequence). The CDR3 runs to 14 residues. CDR3 residues: CASSLANPRETQYF. The CDR3 nucleotides read TGTGCCAGCAGCTTGGCCAATCCTCGGGAGACCCAGTACTTC.

This clone has more than one count but fewer than ten. V usage is TRBV6-5 and J usage is TRBJ1-6; no definite D call. CDR3 length equals 12 residues. Germline-derived CDR1 and CDR2 are MNHEY and SVGAGI. The V end was cut by 6 bases, the J end by 9 bases, with 9 bases between. In DNA, the CDR3 is TGTGCCAGCAGATCGGATATTTCACCCCTCCACTTT. Translating it yields CASRSDISPLHF.